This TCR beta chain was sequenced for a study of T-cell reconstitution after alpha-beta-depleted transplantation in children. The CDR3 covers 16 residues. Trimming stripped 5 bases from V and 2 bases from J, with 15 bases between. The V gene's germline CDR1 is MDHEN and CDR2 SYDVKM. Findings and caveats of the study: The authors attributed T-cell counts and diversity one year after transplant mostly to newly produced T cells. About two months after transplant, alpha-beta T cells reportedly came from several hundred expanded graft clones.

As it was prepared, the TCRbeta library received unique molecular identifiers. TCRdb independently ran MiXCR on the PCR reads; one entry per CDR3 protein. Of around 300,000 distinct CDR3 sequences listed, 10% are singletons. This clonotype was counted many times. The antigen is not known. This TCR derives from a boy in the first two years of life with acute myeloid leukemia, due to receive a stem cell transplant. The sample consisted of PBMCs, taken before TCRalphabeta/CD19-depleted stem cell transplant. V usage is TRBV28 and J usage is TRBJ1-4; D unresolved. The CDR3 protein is CASSPLEAATNEKLFF. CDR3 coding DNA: TGTGCCAGCAGTCCCTTGGAGGCCGCCACTAATGAAAAACTGTTTTTT.